Listed below are T cell receptor beta chains from one sample, sequenced in a study of neurological immune-mediated disorders. A single record per CDR3 protein comes from TCRdb applying MiXCR to the 5' RACE reads. There are under 80,000 distinct CDR3 sequences in the sample; around 5.5% occur only once, and approximately 3% lies in the top ten. Specimen: PBMCs. These receptors all stem from a woman in her twenties or thirties with multiple sclerosis. CDR3s leave out the opening cysteine and the closing phenylalanine or tryptophan.

j_gene | v_gene | CDR3aa
TRBJ1-5 | TRBV20-1 | SAKTGGRQPQH
TRBJ2-5 | TRBV20-1 | SARVGARGETQY
TRBJ2-6 | TRBV10-3 | AISLSSTPSGTNVLT
TRBJ2-2 | TRBV7-3 | ASSPDFGGELF
TRBJ1-2 | TRBV5-1 | ASSLGLLDSELSNYGYT
TRBJ1-1 | TRBV7-2 | ASSLNGGTEAF
TRBJ2-2 | TRBV29-1 | SVPSTGELF
TRBJ1-1 | TRBV20-1 | SARKGGDTEAF
TRBJ2-1 | TRBV20-1 | SAKGVPEQF
TRBJ1-6 | TRBV7-3 | ASSSGGYNSPLN
TRBJ2-7 | TRBV20-1 | SARGKTRLYEQY
TRBJ2-1 | TRBV20-1 | SARLSNLGHNEQF
TRBJ2-7 | TRBV20-1 | SASSDRGSYEQY
TRBJ1-1 | TRBV5-5 | ASSLSGKFYEAF
TRBJ2-3 | TRBV12-3/TRBV12-4 | ASNRLAGPTDTQY
TRBJ2-1 | TRBV7-8 | ASSLGTRRPNNEQF
TRBJ2-3 | TRBV13 | ASSLGEAGPSTDTQY
TRBJ2-1 | TRBV4-2 | ASSQDQAGSYNEQF
TRBJ1-1 | TRBV5-1 | ASSSAGVRSTEAF
TRBJ2-2 | TRBV12-3/TRBV12-4 | ASSFSGDGELF
TRBJ2-1 | TRBV4-1 | ASSQVPRGGYNEQF
TRBJ1-1 | TRBV5-1 | ASSGPGKNTEAF
TRBJ1-5 | TRBV9 | ASSVALAGAQH
TRBJ2-7 | TRBV29-1 | SVEKGETGETYEQY
TRBJ1-5 | TRBV5-1 | ASSLGQDGQPQH
TRBJ1-5 | TRBV7-6 | ASSLVFRSREPQH
TRBJ2-3 | TRBV5-1 | ASRRAADTQY
TRBJ1-5 | TRBV13 | ASSLGGYQPQH
TRBJ2-3 | TRBV5-1 | ASSLDRGSTDTQY
TRBJ2-2 | TRBV3-1 | ASSQGTSGELF
TRBJ2-5 | TRBV7-9 | ASSLLGGETQY
TRBJ1-1 | TRBV7-2 | ASPNLTAEAF
TRBJ2-2 | TRBV6-5 | ASSGAGNTGELF
TRBJ2-1 | TRBV5-1 | ASSSLQGRNEQF
TRBJ1-1 | TRBV20-1 | SAVRQRLTEAF
TRBJ2-7 | TRBV6-6 | ASRGGGTARYEQY
TRBJ2-1 | TRBV4-1 | ASSQGHWKGSSYNEQF
TRBJ1-3 | TRBV20-1 | SARTDNSGNTIY
TRBJ1-5 | TRBV5-6 | ASSNSGTGSNQPQH
TRBJ2-3 | TRBV3-1 | ASSHLARTDTQY
TRBJ1-6 | TRBV12-3/TRBV12-4 | ASSLRVYNSPLN
TRBJ2-5 | TRBV4-1 | ASSFGTAKETQY
TRBJ1-2 | TRBV28 | ASSLPTTVPYGYT
TRBJ2-5 | TRBV7-6 | ASSTTEGRLGTQY
TRBJ1-5 | TRBV28 | ASSFWTGNQPQH
TRBJ2-7 | TRBV29-1 | SVVGGGYEQY
TRBJ2-2 | TRBV3-1 | ASSSSGELF
TRBJ2-7 | TRBV5-6 | ARSFYEQY
TRBJ2-7 | TRBV5-1 | ASSLEVLWDRAYEQY
TRBJ2-3 | TRBV7-2 | ASSSGTDTQY
TRBJ1-4 | TRBV4-2 | ASSPNPDRGGEKLF
TRBJ2-7 | TRBV5-1 | ASSGTGGSLEQY